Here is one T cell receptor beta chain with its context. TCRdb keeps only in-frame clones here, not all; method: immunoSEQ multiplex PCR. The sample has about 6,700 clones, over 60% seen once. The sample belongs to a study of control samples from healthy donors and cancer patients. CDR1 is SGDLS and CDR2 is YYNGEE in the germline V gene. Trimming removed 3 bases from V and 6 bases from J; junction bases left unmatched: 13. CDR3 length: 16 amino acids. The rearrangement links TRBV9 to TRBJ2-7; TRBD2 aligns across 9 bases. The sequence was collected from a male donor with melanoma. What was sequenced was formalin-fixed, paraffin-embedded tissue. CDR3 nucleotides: TGTGCCAGCAGCGCCTCGGGAGGCGGGGGGGCGTCCGAGCAGTACTTC. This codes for CASSASGGGGASEQYF.